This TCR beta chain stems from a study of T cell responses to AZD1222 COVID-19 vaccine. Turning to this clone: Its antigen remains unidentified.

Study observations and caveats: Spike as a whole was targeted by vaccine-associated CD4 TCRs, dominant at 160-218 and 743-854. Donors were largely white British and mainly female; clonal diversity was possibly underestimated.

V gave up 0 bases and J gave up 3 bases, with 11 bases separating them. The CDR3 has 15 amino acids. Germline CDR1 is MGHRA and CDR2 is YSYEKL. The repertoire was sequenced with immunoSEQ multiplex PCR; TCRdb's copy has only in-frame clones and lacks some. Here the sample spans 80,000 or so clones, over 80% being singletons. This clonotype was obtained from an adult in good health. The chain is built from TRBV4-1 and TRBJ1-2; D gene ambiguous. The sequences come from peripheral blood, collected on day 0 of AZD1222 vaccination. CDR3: CASSQDPPKHYGYTF. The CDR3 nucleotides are TGCGCCAGCAGCCAAGATCCCCCAAAGCACTATGGCTACACCTTC.